Sequencing of this T cell receptor (beta chain) was carried out in a study of PD-L1 blockade in urothelial cancer. About the research overall: Counts from blood samples showed a median of approximately 150,000 T cells.

This clone was picked up a small number of times. Germline V gene data show CDR1 as LNHDA and CDR2 as SQIVND (reference sequence). With 3 bases removed from V and 0 bases from J, the gap between germline ends came to 6 bases. The CDR3 consists of 15 residues. Patients' urothelial carcinoma was locally advanced or metastatic. Profiled with immunoSEQ multiplex PCR; TCRdb holds only in-frame clones, not every one. The sample records fewer than 45,000 clones, over 70% being singletons. The chain combines TRBV19 with TRBJ1-6; D is uncertain. This TCR was recovered from a man in his fifties or sixties with urothelial cancer. Source: PBMCs, taken around atezolizumab (anti-PD-L1) treatment. The chain's CDR3 is CASSIKSSYNSPLHF. CDR3 coding DNA: TGTGCCAGTAGTATTAAGAGCTCCTATAATTCACCCCTCCACTTT.